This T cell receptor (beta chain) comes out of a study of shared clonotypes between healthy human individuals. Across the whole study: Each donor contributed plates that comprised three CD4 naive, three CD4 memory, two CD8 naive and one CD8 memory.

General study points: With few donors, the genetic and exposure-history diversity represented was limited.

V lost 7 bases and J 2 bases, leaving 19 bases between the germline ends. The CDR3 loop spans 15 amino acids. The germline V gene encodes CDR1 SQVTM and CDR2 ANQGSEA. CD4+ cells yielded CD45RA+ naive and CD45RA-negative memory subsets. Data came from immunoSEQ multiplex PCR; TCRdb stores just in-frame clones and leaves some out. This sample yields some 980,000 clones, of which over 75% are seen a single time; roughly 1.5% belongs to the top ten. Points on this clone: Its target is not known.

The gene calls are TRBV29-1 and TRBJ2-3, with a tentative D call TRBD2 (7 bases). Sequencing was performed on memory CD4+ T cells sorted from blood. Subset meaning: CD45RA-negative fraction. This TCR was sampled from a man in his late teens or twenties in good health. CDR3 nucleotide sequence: TGCAGCGCCGTAGCTGCGGGGGCCTCCACAGATACGCAGTATTTT. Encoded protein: CSAVAAGASTDTQYF.